This T cell receptor beta chain appears in the sequencing data of a study of T-cell reconstitution after alpha-beta-depleted transplantation in children. The library targeted TCRbeta and was prepared with unique molecular identifiers. Via MiXCR, TCRdb re-called the PCR reads, giving one row per CDR3 protein. Here the sample spans some 450,000 distinct CDR3 sequences, 43% being singletons. Study results and caveats: T-cell counts and diversity at one year post-transplant came mainly from newly produced T cells. The study traced high day-60 TCRbeta diversity in some patients to surviving recipient T cells and thymic progenitors. Alpha-beta T cells about two months after transplant reportedly derived from several hundred expanded graft clones.

This CDR3 is 16 amino acids long. Unmatched junction bases numbered 8, after V lost 1 base and J lost 7 bases. Germline values: CDR1 SGHTA, CDR2 FQGNSA. As to this clonotype: Its antigen is as yet unknown.

This specimen was PBMCs, taken before TCRalphabeta/CD19-depleted stem cell transplant. The receptor's source is a girl aged 2-10 years with aplastic anemia, due to receive a stem cell transplant. The chain carries TRBV7-2 and TRBJ2-3, with 10 bases matching TRBD2. CDR3: CASSLVTSGVRNTQYF. DNA for the CDR3: TGTGCCAGCAGCTTAGTTACTAGCGGGGTCAGGAATACGCAGTATTTT.